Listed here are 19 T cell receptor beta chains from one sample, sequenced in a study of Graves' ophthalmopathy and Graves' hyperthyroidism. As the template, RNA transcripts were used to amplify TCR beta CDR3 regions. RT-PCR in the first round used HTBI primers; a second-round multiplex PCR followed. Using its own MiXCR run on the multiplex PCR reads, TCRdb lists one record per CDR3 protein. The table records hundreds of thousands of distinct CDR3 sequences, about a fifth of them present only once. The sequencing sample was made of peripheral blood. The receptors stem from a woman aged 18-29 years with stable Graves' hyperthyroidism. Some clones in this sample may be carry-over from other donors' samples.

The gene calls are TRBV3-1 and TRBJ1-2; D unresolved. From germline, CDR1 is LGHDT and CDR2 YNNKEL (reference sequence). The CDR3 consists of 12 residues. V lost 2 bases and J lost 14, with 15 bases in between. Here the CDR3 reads CASSQIGVQLTF. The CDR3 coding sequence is TGTGCCAGCAGCCAAATTGGGGTGCAGCTTACCTTC.

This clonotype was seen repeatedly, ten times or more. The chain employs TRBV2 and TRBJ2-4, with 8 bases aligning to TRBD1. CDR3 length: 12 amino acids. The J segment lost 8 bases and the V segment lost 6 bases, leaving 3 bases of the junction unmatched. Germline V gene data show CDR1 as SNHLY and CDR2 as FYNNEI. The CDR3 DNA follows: TGTGCCAGCAGGACAGGGGAGGACATTCAGTACTTC. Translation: CASRTGEDIQYF.

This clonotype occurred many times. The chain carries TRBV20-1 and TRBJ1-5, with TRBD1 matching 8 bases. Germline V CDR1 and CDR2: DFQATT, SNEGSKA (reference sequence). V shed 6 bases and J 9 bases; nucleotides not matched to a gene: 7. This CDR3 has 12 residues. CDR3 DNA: TGCAGTGCCATGGACAGGGTATGGCCCCAGCATTTT. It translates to CSAMDRVWPQHF.

The CDR3 DNA reads as TGTGCCATCAGTGAGGAGACAGGGGCGGCTGAAGCTTTCTTT. Amino acid sequence: CAISEETGAAEAFF. The chain combines TRBV10-3 with TRBJ1-1; TRBD1 matches at 8 bases. The CDR3 length is 14 residues. Germline loops: CDR1 ENHRY, CDR2 SYGVKD. Trimming removed 2 bases from V and 6 bases from J; junction bases left unmatched: 5.

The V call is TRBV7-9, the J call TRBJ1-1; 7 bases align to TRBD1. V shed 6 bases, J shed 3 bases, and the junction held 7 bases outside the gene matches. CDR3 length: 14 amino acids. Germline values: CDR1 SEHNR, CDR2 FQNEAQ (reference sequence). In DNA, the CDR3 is TGTGCCAGCAGTCGCCTAACAGGGGACACTGAAGCTTTCTTT. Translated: CASSRLTGDTEAFF.

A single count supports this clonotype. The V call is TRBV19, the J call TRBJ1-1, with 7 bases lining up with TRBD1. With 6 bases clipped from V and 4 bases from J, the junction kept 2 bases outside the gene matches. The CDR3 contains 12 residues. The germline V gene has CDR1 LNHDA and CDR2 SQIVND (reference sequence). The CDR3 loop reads CASREGATEAFF. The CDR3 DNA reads TGTGCCAGTAGGGAGGGGGCCACTGAAGCTTTCTTT.

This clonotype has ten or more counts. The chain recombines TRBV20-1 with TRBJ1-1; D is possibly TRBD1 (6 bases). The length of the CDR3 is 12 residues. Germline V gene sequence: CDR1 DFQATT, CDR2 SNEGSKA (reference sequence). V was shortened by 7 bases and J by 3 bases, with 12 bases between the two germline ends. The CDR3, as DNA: TGCAGTGGGAACAGGGCGGACACTGAAGCTTTCTTT. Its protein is CSGNRADTEAFF.

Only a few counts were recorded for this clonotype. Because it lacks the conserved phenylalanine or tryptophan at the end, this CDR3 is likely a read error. The CDR3 DNA reads as TGTGCCAGTAGCCCGGCCGTCGGGAGCTACGAGCAGTACTTA. This codes for CASSPAVGSYEQYL. This chain joins TRBV19 and TRBJ2-7; D may be TRBD2 (6 bases). Trimming took off 6 bases at V and 3 bases at J, with 15 bases between the two ends. The length of the CDR3 is 14 residues. The V gene's germline CDR1 is LNHDA and CDR2 SQIVND (reference sequence).

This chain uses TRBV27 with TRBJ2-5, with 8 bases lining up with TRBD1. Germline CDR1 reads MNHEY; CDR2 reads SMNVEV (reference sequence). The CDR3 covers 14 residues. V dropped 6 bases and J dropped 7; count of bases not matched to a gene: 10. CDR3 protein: CASRTGATQSTQYF. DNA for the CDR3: TGTGCCAGCAGGACAGGGGCCACGCAGTCGACCCAGTACTTC.

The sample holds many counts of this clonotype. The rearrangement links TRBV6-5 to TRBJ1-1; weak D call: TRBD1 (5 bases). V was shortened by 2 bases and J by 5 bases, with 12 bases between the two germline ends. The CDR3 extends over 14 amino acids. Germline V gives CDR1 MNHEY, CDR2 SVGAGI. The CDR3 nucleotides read TGTGCCAGCAGTTACGGGGGGTTTCGGACTGAAGCTTTCTTT. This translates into CASSYGGFRTEAFF.

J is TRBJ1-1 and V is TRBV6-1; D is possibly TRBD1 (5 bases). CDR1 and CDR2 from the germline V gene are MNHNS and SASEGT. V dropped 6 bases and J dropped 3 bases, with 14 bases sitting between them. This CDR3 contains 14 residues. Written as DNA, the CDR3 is TGTGCCAGCAGGCAGTCAGGGTCTCACACTGAAGCTTTCTTT. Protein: CASRQSGSHTEAFF.

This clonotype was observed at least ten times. CDR3 region: CATMGSASYEQYF. CDR3 coding DNA: TGTGCCACAATGGGGAGTGCTTCCTACGAGCAGTACTTC. The V gene is TRBV6-5, the J gene TRBJ2-7, with TRBD2 as a possible D gene (5 bases). V was pared by 10 bases and J by 1 base, with 14 bases between. The CDR3 covers 13 residues. Germline V CDR1 and CDR2: MNHEY, SVGAGI.

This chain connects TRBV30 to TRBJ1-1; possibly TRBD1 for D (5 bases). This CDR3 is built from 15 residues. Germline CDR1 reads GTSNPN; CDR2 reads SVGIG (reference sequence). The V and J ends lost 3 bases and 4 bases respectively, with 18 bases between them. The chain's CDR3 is CAWRLVNRRGTEAFF. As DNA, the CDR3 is TGTGCCTGGAGGCTCGTAAACAGGAGGGGCACTGAAGCTTTCTTT. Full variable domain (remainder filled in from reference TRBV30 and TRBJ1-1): SQTIHQWPATLVQPVGSPLSLECTVEGTSNPNLYWYRQAAGRGLQLLFYSVGIGQISSEVPQNLSASRPQDRQFILSSKKLLLSDSGFYLCAWRLVNRRGTEAFFGQGTRLTVV.

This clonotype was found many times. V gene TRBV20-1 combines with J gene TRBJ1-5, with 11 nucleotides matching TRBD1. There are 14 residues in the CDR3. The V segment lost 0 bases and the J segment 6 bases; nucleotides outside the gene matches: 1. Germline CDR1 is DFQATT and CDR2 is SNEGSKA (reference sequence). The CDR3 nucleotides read TGCAGTGCTAGAGATGGGACAGGGGGTCAGCCCCAGCATTTT. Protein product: CSARDGTGGQPQHF.

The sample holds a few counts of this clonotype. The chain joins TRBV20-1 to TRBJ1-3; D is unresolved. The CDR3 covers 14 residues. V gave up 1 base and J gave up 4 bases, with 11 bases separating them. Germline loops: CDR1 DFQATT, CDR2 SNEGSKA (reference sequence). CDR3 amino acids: CSARVTKSGNTIYF. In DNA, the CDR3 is TGCAGTGCTAGAGTCACCAAATCGGGAAACACCATATATTTT.

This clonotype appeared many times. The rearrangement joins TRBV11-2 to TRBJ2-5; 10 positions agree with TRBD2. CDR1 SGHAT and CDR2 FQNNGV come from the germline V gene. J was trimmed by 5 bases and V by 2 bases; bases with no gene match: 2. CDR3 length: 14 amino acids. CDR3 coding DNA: TGTGCCAGCAGCTTACAGCGGGGGGGGGAGACCCAGTACTTC. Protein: CASSLQRGGETQYF.

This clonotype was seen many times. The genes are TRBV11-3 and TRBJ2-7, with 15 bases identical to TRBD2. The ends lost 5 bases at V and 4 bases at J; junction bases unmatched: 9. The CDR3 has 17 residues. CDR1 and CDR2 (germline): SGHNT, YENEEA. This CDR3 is CASSRGTSGGTGYEQYF. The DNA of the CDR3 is TGTGCCAGCAGCCGAGGGACTAGCGGGGGGACTGGGTACGAGCAGTACTTC.

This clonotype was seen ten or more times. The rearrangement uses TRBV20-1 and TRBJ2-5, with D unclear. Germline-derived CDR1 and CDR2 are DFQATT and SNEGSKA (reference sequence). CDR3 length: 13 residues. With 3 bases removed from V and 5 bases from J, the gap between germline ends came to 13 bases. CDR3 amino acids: CSASEVNRETQYF. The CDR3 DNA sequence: TGCAGTGCTAGCGAAGTAAACCGGGAGACCCAGTACTTC.

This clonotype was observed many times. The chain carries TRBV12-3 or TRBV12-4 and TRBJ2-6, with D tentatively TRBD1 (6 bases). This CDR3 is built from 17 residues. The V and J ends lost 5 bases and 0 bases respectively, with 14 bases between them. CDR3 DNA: TGTGCCAGCAGTCCGGACAGTATGGACTCTGGGGCCAACGTCCTGACTTTC. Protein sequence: CASSPDSMDSGANVLTF.